The next 28 T cell receptor beta chains were all read from a single sample in a study of T cells after yellow fever vaccination (dated by TCRdb to the late 2010s). Receptors were amplified or captured by 5' RACE. TCRdb shows the sequencer as Illumina HiSeq 2500. The public reads were quality trimmed at Q25 with fastp and then assembled into clones with MiXCR by TCRdb, keeping productive beta chains. Duplicate CDR3 protein sequences are folded into a single record with the most common DNA and genes. Across this sample there are just under 600,000 distinct CDR3 sequences, with less than 15% seen only once. The leading ten clones occupy about an eighth of the sample. Read against the paper, the sample's treatment or condition label means: live attenuated yellow fever vaccine strain. The material sequenced was PBMCs, taken on the day of the yellow fever booster vaccination. Receptors originate from a man aged 30-40 years who received the YFV17D yellow fever vaccine.

V usage is TRBV18 and J usage is TRBJ2-2, with TRBD2 matching over 9 bases. The germline V gene has CDR1 KGHSH and CDR2 LQKENI. Germline trimming cut 0 bases from V and 7 bases from J; bases unmatched to any gene: 6. CDR3 length: 16 residues. CDR3 nucleotide sequence: TGTGCCAGCTCACCACCCGCGGTAGCGGGAGTCGGGGAGCTGTTTTTT. Amino acid sequence: CASSPPAVAGVGELFF.

Details on this clonotype: The junction departs from the called germline gene at one end, perhaps through a read error. This chain joins TRBV7-9 and TRBJ2-2, with 8 bases identical to TRBD1. From germline, CDR1 is SEHNR and CDR2 FQNEAQ (reference sequence). The CDR3 totals 15 residues. As DNA, the CDR3 is TGTGCCAGCAGCTTATCAGGGGGCTACACCGTGGAGCTGTTTTTT. It is translated as CASSLSGGYTVELFF.

The chain employs TRBV5-1 and TRBJ2-5, with D tentatively TRBD2 (5 bases). Trimming left V 0 bases short and J 0 bases short, with 9 bases between. Germline V gene data show CDR1 as SGHRS and CDR2 as YFSETQ. The CDR3 has 15 amino acids. The chain's CDR3 is CASSLGTGNQETQYF. DNA of the CDR3: TGCGCCAGCAGCTTGGGGACGGGGAACCAAGAGACCCAGTACTTC.

This clonotype was counted a few times. V usage is TRBV5-6 and J usage is TRBJ2-2; possible D gene TRBD2, 5 bases. Germline loops: CDR1 SGHDT, CDR2 YYEEEE. V was trimmed by 4 bases and J by 6 bases, leaving 16 bases between them. This CDR3 spans 15 amino acids. CDR3 DNA sequence: TGTGCCAGCAGCCGCGGCCTAGAGGGTTCCGGGGAGCTGTTTTTT. Residues: CASSRGLEGSGELFF. Filled out from reference TRBV5-6 and TRBJ2-2, the complete variable domain reads DAGVTQSPTHLIKTRGQQVTLRCSPKSGHDTVSWYQQALGQGPQFIFQYYEEEERQRGNFPDRFSGHQFPNYSSELNVNALLLGDSALYLCASSRGLEGSGELFFGEGSRLTVL.

The table lists this clonotype with a few counts. The chain is built from TRBV20-1 and TRBJ1-1, with D possibly matching TRBD1 (6 bases). V lost 1 base and J lost 4, with 13 bases in between. This CDR3 has 14 residues. The V gene's germline CDR1 is DFQATT and CDR2 SNEGSKA (reference sequence). The CDR3 DNA reads TGCAGTGCTAGAGGCAGGGGCGACGGCACTGAAGCTTTCTTT. Residues: CSARGRGDGTEAFF.

This clonotype was detected a few times. V usage is TRBV29-1 and J usage is TRBJ2-7, with 11 bases matching TRBD2. Looked up from germline, CDR1 is SQVTM and CDR2 is ANQGSEA. The CDR3 is made up of 12 amino acids. With V trimmed by 6 bases and J by 7 bases, 5 bases remained unmatched. In nucleotides, the CDR3 is TGCAGCGTGGGGAGACTAGCGGGGGAGCAGTACTTC. Translating gives CSVGRLAGEQYF.

A few counts support this clonotype. The J gene is TRBJ2-1, the V gene TRBV6-2 or TRBV6-3; TRBD2 might be the D (5 bases). From germline, CDR1 is MNHEY and CDR2 SVGEGT. V was trimmed by 5 bases and J by 10 bases, leaving 12 bases between them. The CDR3 loop spans 12 amino acids. The CDR3, as DNA: TGTGCCAGCAGTGGCGGGCCACAGGAGCAGTTCTTC. It specifies CASSGGPQEQFF.

This clonotype was seen ten or more times. The chain uses TRBV5-4 and TRBJ2-3; D ambiguous. The V gene lost 3 bases and the J gene lost 4 bases, with 9 bases spanning the gap. The CDR3 runs 13 residues. Germline lookup yields CDR1 SGHNT and CDR2 YYREEE (reference sequence). Here the CDR3 reads CASSSASADTQYF. CDR3 DNA sequence: TGTGCCAGCAGCTCGGCCTCGGCAGATACGCAGTATTTT.

V and J are TRBV20-1 and TRBJ2-1, with D uncertain. CDR1 is DFQATT and CDR2 is SNEGSKA in the germline V gene (reference sequence). The CDR3 extends over 13 amino acids. Trimming stripped 0 bases from V and 7 bases from J, with 10 bases between. This CDR3 reads CSAREVKSNEQFF. In nucleotides, the CDR3 is TGCAGTGCTAGAGAGGTCAAGTCGAATGAGCAGTTCTTC.

This sequence joins TRBV20-1 and TRBJ2-2, with a possible D match to TRBD2 (6 bases). Trimming took 3 bases from V and 8 from J, leaving 10 bases between them. Germline V CDR1 and CDR2: DFQATT, SNEGSKA (reference sequence). This CDR3 has 12 amino acids. Written as DNA, the CDR3 is TGCAGTGCTAGGGAGGGTGCGGGGGAGCTGTTTTTT. Residues: CSAREGAGELFF.

This clonotype was counted between two and nine times. This chain connects TRBV24-1 to TRBJ2-2; tentatively, D is TRBD2 (6 bases). CDR1 and CDR2 from the germline V gene are KGHDR and SFDVKD. V lost 3 bases and J lost 4, with 14 bases in between. CDR3 size: 16 residues. CDR3 loop: CATSDPGSGRTGELFF. DNA for the CDR3: TGTGCCACCAGTGATCCAGGGAGCGGGCGCACCGGGGAGCTGTTTTTT.

The chain joins TRBV9 to TRBJ2-6, with 8 bases aligning to TRBD1. Germline assignment: CDR1 SGDLS and CDR2 YYNGEE. The CDR3 is made up of 17 amino acids. With V trimmed by 7 bases and J by 6 bases, 15 bases remained unmatched. The CDR3 coding sequence is TGTGCCAGCGGACAGGGACGAGGTACCTTAGCGGCCAACGTCCTGACTTTC. Its translation is CASGQGRGTLAANVLTF. Based on the CDR3 plus reference TRBV9 and TRBJ2-6, the full variable domain is DSGVTQTPKHLITATGQRVTLRCSPRSGDLSVYWYQQSLDQGLQFLIQYYNGEERAKGNILERFSAQQFPDLHSELNLSSLELGDSALYFCASGQGRGTLAANVLTFGAGSRLTVL.

This clonotype was seen a few times. V usage is TRBV7-9 and J usage is TRBJ2-5; 7 bases fit TRBD1. This CDR3 comprises 13 residues. CDR1 SEHNR and CDR2 FQNEAQ come from the germline V gene (reference sequence). Trimming cost V 5 bases and J 5 bases; bases outside gene matches: 5. The CDR3 DNA is TGTGCCAGCAGCGTGACAGGGTCCGAGACCCAGTACTTC. Protein sequence: CASSVTGSETQYF.

This clonotype was detected only a few times. This chain uses TRBV4-2 with TRBJ2-1, with 8 bases aligning to TRBD2. V was pared by 2 bases and J by 5 bases, with 26 bases of the junction left unmatched. Germline V gene lookup returns CDR1 LGHNA and CDR2 YNFKEQ. The CDR3 extends over 22 amino acids. In DNA, the CDR3 is TGTGCCAGCAGCCAATATAGAGACGCCGGGACTAGTCCTCAGCAGGGGAACAATGAGCAGTTCTTC. This translates into CASSQYRDAGTSPQQGNNEQFF.

The chain links TRBV4-3 to TRBJ2-3; the D is unclear. The CDR3 loop spans 16 amino acids. V was trimmed by 3 bases and J by 6 bases, leaving 19 bases between them. CDR1 and CDR2 (germline): LGHNA, YSLEER. In DNA form, the CDR3 reads TGCGCCAGCAGCCAGGAAATGATTCTCAGAGTGGATACGCAGTATTTT. The encoded protein is CASSQEMILRVDTQYF.

This clonotype was counted a few times. The rearrangement joins TRBV12-3 or TRBV12-4 to TRBJ2-3, with D possibly TRBD2 on 5 matching bases. The CDR3 is 14 amino acids. The germline V and J ends were trimmed by 1 base and 6 bases, with 11 bases remaining between them. The CDR3 DNA reads as TGTGCCAGCAGTTTAGGTCTAGCAGACGATACGCAGTATTTT. As protein: CASSLGLADDTQYF.

Note on this clonotype: At one end the junction does not follow the germline gene, possibly because of a read error. The CDR3 bases are TGTGCCAGCAGATTAGTTATCCAGACGGTCTCCAATGAGCAGTTCTTC. Its translation: CASRLVIQTVSNEQFF. The rearrangement uses TRBV7-2 and TRBJ2-1, with D hard to call. The CDR3 contains 16 residues. Germline CDR1 reads SGHTA; CDR2 reads FQGNSA.

The CDR3 DNA is TGTGCCAGCAAATACCACAATGAGCAGTTCTTC. Protein sequence: CASKYHNEQFF. The V and J genes are TRBV6-5 and TRBJ2-1; D call uncertain. The CDR3 extends over 11 amino acids. Per the germline V gene, CDR1 is MNHEY and CDR2 is SVGAGI. Trimming shortened V by 7 bases and J by 5 bases, and 6 bases separated the two germline ends.

This clonotype appeared a few times. V gene TRBV7-8 combines with J gene TRBJ2-2; maybe TRBD2 (6 bases). The CDR3 has 13 amino acids. CDR1 is SGHVS, CDR2 FQNEAQ, per germline. The V gene lost 4 bases and the J gene lost 6 bases, with 9 bases spanning the gap. CDR3 sequence: CASSWGVAGELFF. CDR3 in DNA: TGTGCCAGCAGCTGGGGGGTTGCCGGGGAGCTGTTTTTT.

The chain uses TRBV10-3 and TRBJ2-7; D may be TRBD2 (6 bases). The V gene lost 8 bases and the J gene lost 0 bases, with 8 bases spanning the gap. The CDR3 is made up of 12 amino acids. Germline CDR1 ENHRY, CDR2 SYGVKD. For the CDR3, the DNA is TGTGCCATCCGGAGGGACTCCTACGAGCAGTACTTC. It codes for CAIRRDSYEQYF.

There are a few counts of this clonotype. This chain uses TRBV6-5 with TRBJ1-1; TRBD1 might be the D (5 bases). V was clipped by 2 bases and J by 4 bases, with 11 bases between them. Per the germline V gene, CDR1 is MNHEY and CDR2 is SVGAGI. There are 14 residues in the CDR3. CDR3 protein: CASSYRGQSTEAFF. Written as DNA, the CDR3 is TGTGCCAGCAGTTACAGGGGTCAGAGCACTGAAGCTTTCTTT.

This clonotype was counted only a few times. The chain combines TRBV29-1 with TRBJ2-1; D is perhaps TRBD2 (6 bases). CDR1 is SQVTM and CDR2 is ANQGSEA in the germline V gene. The CDR3 sequence is 13 residues long. V shed 5 bases and J shed 6 bases, with 14 bases lying between them. The CDR3: CSVRRGSSNEQFF. The CDR3 bases are TGCAGCGTTCGGCGGGGCAGTTCCAATGAGCAGTTCTTC.

This clonotype came up a few times. The chain employs TRBV29-1 and TRBJ2-3, with D hard to call. Trimming removed 6 bases from V and 4 bases from J, with 14 bases in between. Germline V gene data show CDR1 as SQVTM and CDR2 as ANQGSEA. The CDR3 has 13 residues. Here the CDR3 DNA reads TGCAGCGTCCCCGAGGCAGCAGCAGATACGCAGTATTTT. This translates into CSVPEAAADTQYF.

This clonotype was counted ten times or more. The chain couples TRBV29-1 to TRBJ1-1; D not resolved. V lost 4 bases to trimming and J lost 0 bases, with 9 bases between them. CDR3 length: 13 amino acids. Germline CDR1 and CDR2: SQVTM and ANQGSEA. CDR3 DNA: TGCAGCGTTGCTGGGAGATTGAACACTGAAGCTTTCTTT. This gives the protein CSVAGRLNTEAFF.

A few counts support this clonotype. The V gene is TRBV7-6, the J gene TRBJ1-3; 8 bases map to TRBD1. The CDR3 loop spans 17 amino acids. V shed 1 base, J shed 0 bases, and the junction held 5 bases outside the gene matches. From germline, CDR1 is SGHVS and CDR2 FNYEAQ. The CDR3 sequence is CASSLEDREVSGNTIYF. The CDR3 DNA reads TGTGCCAGCAGCTTAGAGGACAGGGAAGTCTCTGGAAACACCATATATTTT.

This clonotype was counted between two and nine times. The CDR3 DNA sequence: TGTGCCAGCAGTCCACGGACAGGGGATAATGAAAAACTGTTTTTT. Amino acids: CASSPRTGDNEKLFF. The rearrangement uses TRBV12-3 or TRBV12-4 and TRBJ1-4; 9 bases are a match to TRBD1. J gave up 4 bases and V 5 bases, and 5 bases lay outside the gene matches. The CDR3 is made up of 15 amino acids.

This clonotype was observed a handful of times. The germline gene is not matched at one end of the junction; a read error may be the cause. J is TRBJ2-1 and V is TRBV7-7; no firm D call. CDR3 length: 15 amino acids. Germline V gene sequence: CDR1 SSHAT, CDR2 FNYEAQ (reference sequence). As DNA, the CDR3 is TGTGCTAGCAGTCCAGAGTACGGCTCCTACAATGAGCAGTTCTTC. Protein product: CASSPEYGSYNEQFF. Combining the CDR3 with reference TRBV7-7 and TRBJ2-1 gives the whole variable domain GAGVSQSPRYKVTKRGQDVTLRCDPISSHATLYWYQQALGQGPEFLTYFNYEAQPDKSGLPSDRFSAERPEGSISTLTIQRTEQRDSAMYRCASSPEYGSYNEQFFGPGTRLTVL.

The chain has TRBV5-1 and TRBJ2-5; TRBD2 agrees at 9 bases. Germline V CDR1 and CDR2: SGHRS, YFSETQ. The CDR3 has 14 amino acids. V lost 3 bases, J lost 4 bases, and 4 bases stayed unmatched. CDR3 coding DNA: TGCGCCAGCAGCTGGACTAGCGTAGGAGAGACCCAGTACTTC. Amino acid sequence: CASSWTSVGETQYF.